Included here is one TCR beta chain sequence, with context. This record belongs to a study of blood T cell repertoires in COVID-19. Here immunoSEQ multiplex PCR was the method, and the copy in TCRdb shows in-frame clones only, minus some. The sample carries about 250,000 clones, around 91% recorded once. Patients at the Seattle site were enrolled during active infection and followed longitudinally. The sequence was obtained from a woman aged 60-75 years with COVID-19, enrolled during active disease. The sequenced sample was peripheral blood.

The CDR3 is CASSSSPGLGPTQYF. In nucleotides, the CDR3 is TGTGCCAGCAGCTCATCTCCGGGACTAGGTCCTACGCAGTATTTT. V usage is TRBV7-3 and J usage is TRBJ2-3; the match to TRBD2 covers 8 bases. The CDR3 sequence is 15 residues long. V lost 4 bases, J lost 8 bases, and 11 bases stayed unmatched. The germline V gene has CDR1 SGHTA and CDR2 FQGTGA.